One sample yielded the 14 T cell receptor beta chains listed below, sequenced in a study of blood T cell repertoires in COVID-19 (TCRdb year 2020). The library was obtained by the immunoSEQ multiplex PCR assay. In its TCRdb copy, this immuneACCESS table keeps in-frame sequences only and misses some clones. Where compared with another copy, unresolved V genes explain less than half of these, and the others have no known cause. In all, the sample holds roughly 68,000 clones, and 80% to 90% of those were seen once. The ten largest clonotypes hold around 9.2% of the sample. The sample consisted of peripheral blood. All receptors derive from a human donor in a cohort sampled during active COVID-19.

The V gene is TRBV18, the J gene TRBJ2-4, with 7 positions matching TRBD1. The CDR3 spans 15 residues. Germline CDR1 is KGHSH and CDR2 is LQKENI. V was clipped by 3 bases and J by 0 bases; unmatched bases: 2. CDR3 region: CASSPGTVAKNIQYF. As DNA, the CDR3 is TGTGCCAGCTCACCCGGGACAGTAGCCAAAAACATTCAGTACTTC.

This clone was detected a few times. The chain combines TRBV7-9 with TRBJ1-4; the D gene is possibly TRBD1 (6 bases). This CDR3 has 16 amino acids. V shed 5 bases and J shed 4 bases, with 17 bases lying between them. Germline V CDR1 and CDR2: SEHNR, FQNEAQ (reference sequence). CDR3 DNA: TGTGCCAGCAGCCTCAGGGCGGGGGCCCATAATGAAAAACTGTTTTTT. Translating gives CASSLRAGAHNEKLFF.

The chain has TRBV18 and TRBJ1-6; the D is unclear. The CDR3 loop spans 17 amino acids. Germline V CDR1 and CDR2: KGHSH, LQKENI. Deletions cut 0 bases from V and 0 bases from J, with 9 bases between. CDR3 sequence: CASSPPPESSYNSPLHF. Written as DNA, the CDR3 is TGTGCCAGCTCACCACCTCCCGAGAGCTCCTATAATTCACCCCTCCACTTT.

This clone was counted once. The chain uses TRBV6-1 and TRBJ1-5; TRBD1 might be the D (6 bases). The V gene's germline CDR1 is MNHNS and CDR2 SASEGT. The CDR3 contains 19 residues. Trimming cost V 2 bases and J 6 bases, with 26 bases left between them. The CDR3 protein is CASSEYGGRGQGVGQPQHF. The CDR3 DNA follows: TGTGCCAGCAGTGAATATGGGGGCCGAGGGCAGGGAGTGGGTCAGCCCCAGCATTTT.

Only one count was recorded for this clone. The CDR3 sequence: CAISESTRGGDTQYF. Here the CDR3 DNA reads TGTGCCATCAGTGAGTCGACTCGAGGGGGAGATACGCAGTATTTT. This sequence joins TRBV10-3 and TRBJ2-3; maybe TRBD1 (6 bases). The V end was cut by 0 bases, the J end by 5 bases, with 12 bases between. This CDR3 is 15 amino acids long. Germline V gene sequence: CDR1 ENHRY, CDR2 SYGVKD.

The chain couples TRBV13 to TRBJ1-6; D unclear. The V gene lost 0 bases and the J gene lost 8 bases, with 8 bases spanning the gap. Germline CDR1 PRHDT, CDR2 FYEKMQ (reference sequence). CDR3 length: 14 residues. DNA of the CDR3: TGTGCCAGCAGCTTAGGGGCAGGATATTCACCCCTCCACTTT. Its protein product is CASSLGAGYSPLHF.

The gene calls are TRBV6-5 and TRBJ2-7; TRBD2 is a possible D gene (6 bases). Trimming shortened V by 6 bases and J by 8 bases, and 14 bases separated the two germline ends. CDR3 size: 12 residues. Germline V gene lookup returns CDR1 MNHEY and CDR2 SVGAGI. The CDR3 reads CASSAGTAKQYF. CDR3 sequence (DNA): TGTGCCAGCAGCGCCGGGACTGCCAAGCAGTACTTC.

The V call is TRBV5-6, the J call TRBJ2-7; possibly TRBD1 for D (5 bases). Trimming shortened V by 2 bases and J by 0 bases, and 12 bases separated the two germline ends. Germline loops: CDR1 SGHDT, CDR2 YYEEEE. CDR3 size: 15 residues. CDR3 nucleotides: TGTGCCAGCAGCTTCTGGGGCCAAGACTCCTACGAGCAGTACTTC. Translating it yields CASSFWGQDSYEQYF.

This chain connects TRBV14 to TRBJ2-6, with a tentative D call TRBD1 (6 bases). V lost 5 bases, J lost 0 bases, and 11 bases lay in between. CDR3 size: 16 residues. In germline, CDR1 is SGHDN, CDR2 FVKESK. CDR3 DNA sequence: TGTGCCAGCAGCAGTGGGGGCTTCTCTGGGGCCAACGTCCTGACTTTC. Translated: CASSSGGFSGANVLTF.

This sequence joins TRBV29-1 and TRBJ1-2; D perhaps matches TRBD1 (5 bases). CDR3 length: 13 residues. From germline, CDR1 is SQVTM and CDR2 ANQGSEA. The CDR3 reads CPGGSRDTYGYTF. CDR3 sequence (DNA): TGCCCCGGCGGGAGCAGGGATACCTATGGCTACACCTTC.

The chain has TRBV7-8 and TRBJ1-5, with TRBD1 as a possible D gene (5 bases). Germline V gene data show CDR1 as SGHVS and CDR2 as FQNEAQ. With 3 bases removed from V and 5 bases from J, the gap between germline ends came to 8 bases. This CDR3 has 13 amino acids. CDR3 in DNA: TGTGCCAGCAGCTTTTCGGGGGATCAGCCCCAGCATTTT. The encoded protein is CASSFSGDQPQHF. Complete variable domain (other parts from reference TRBV7-8 and TRBJ1-5): GAGVSQSPRYKVAKRGQDVALRCDPISGHVSLFWYQQALGQGPEFLTYFQNEAQLDKSGLPSDRFFAERPEGSVSTLKIQRTQQEDSAVYLCASSFSGDQPQHFGDGTRLSIL.

This clone was observed a few times. As DNA, the CDR3 is TGTGCCAGCTCCCCATCGAGGCTTGAGGATGGCTACACCTTC. Translated, it gives CASSPSRLEDGYTF. The chain is built from TRBV18 and TRBJ1-2; D call uncertain. CDR3 length: 14 residues. The V end lost 6 bases, the J end lost 6 bases, and 17 bases lay between the germline ends. Germline loops: CDR1 KGHSH, CDR2 LQKENI.

The sample holds one count of this clone. The chain couples TRBV9 to TRBJ1-1, with TRBD1 matching 10 bases. V trimming: 0 bases; J trimming: 0 bases; junction bases outside the gene matches: 8. The CDR3 contains 18 residues. CDR1 and CDR2 (germline): SGDLS, YYNGEE. This CDR3 is CASSVAGTGAFMNTEAFF. CDR3 nucleotide sequence: TGTGCCAGCAGCGTAGCCGGGACAGGGGCTTTCATGAACACTGAAGCTTTCTTT.

About this clone: Other DNA sequences in the sample encode the same CDR3. The rearrangement joins TRBV6-4 to TRBJ1-1; D gene unclear. Germline loops: CDR1 MRHNA, CDR2 SNTAGT. This CDR3 region has 13 residues. Trimming took off 5 bases at V and 4 bases at J, with 11 bases between the two ends. CDR3 in amino acids: CASSLTGGTEAFF. DNA of the CDR3: TGTGCCAGCAGTTTGACTGGTGGCACTGAAGCTTTCTTT.